The 19 T cell receptor beta chains listed next were all sequenced from one sample in a study of T-cell reconstitution after alpha-beta-depleted transplantation in children. As it was prepared, the TCRbeta library received unique molecular identifiers. TCRdb independently ran MiXCR on the PCR reads; one entry per CDR3 protein. The top ten hold less than 15% of the sample, which has about 580,000 distinct CDR3 sequences, roughly 23% seen once. The material was PBMCs, mostly from graft donor cells, obtained 360 days after TCRalphabeta/CD19-depleted stem cell transplant. The receptors were gathered from a boy younger than two who had a stem cell transplant for acute myeloid leukemia, so the T cells may come from the graft donor.

V gene TRBV6-2 or TRBV6-3 combines with J gene TRBJ1-2; D not resolved. The CDR3 runs to 13 residues. V lost 6 bases to trimming and J lost 6 bases, with 14 bases between them. From germline, CDR1 is MNHEY and CDR2 SVGEGT. In nucleotides, the CDR3 is TGTGCCAGCAGCCCCCGTCAACTGGATGGCTACACCTTC. It encodes CASSPRQLDGYTF.

The sample holds many counts of this clonotype. The genes are TRBV15 and TRBJ2-7, with 10 bases matching TRBD1. The CDR3 has 15 residues. The V and J ends lost 6 bases and 3 bases, in that order; junction bases with no gene match: 8. Looked up from germline, CDR1 is LNHNV and CDR2 is YYDKDF (reference sequence). The CDR3 sequence: CATSFPGQGHYEQYF. In nucleotides, the CDR3 is TGTGCCACCAGTTTTCCGGGACAGGGGCACTACGAGCAGTACTTC.

V gene TRBV5-1 combines with J gene TRBJ2-5; D is unresolved. The V and J ends lost 6 bases and 5 bases respectively, with 5 bases between them. Per the germline V gene, CDR1 is SGHRS and CDR2 is YFSETQ. The CDR3 runs 10 residues. In DNA form, the CDR3 reads TGCGCCAGCAATGGGGAGACCCAGTACTTC. Residues: CASNGETQYF.

The gene calls are TRBV13 and TRBJ1-2; D gene uncertain. This CDR3 comprises 14 residues. CDR1 PRHDT and CDR2 FYEKMQ come from the germline V gene (reference sequence). V shed 5 bases and J shed 7 bases, with 17 bases lying between them. CDR3 bases: TGTGCCAGCAGCGGTTGGGAGGGTATCGGTGGCTACACCTTC. It translates to CASSGWEGIGGYTF.

CDR3 DNA: TGTGCCAGCAGCTTAGGCGGTGACCGCGAGCAGTACTTC. It translates to CASSLGGDREQYF. J is TRBJ2-7 and V is TRBV7-9; D remains ambiguous. The V gene lost 1 base and the J gene lost 6 bases, with 10 bases spanning the gap. CDR1 and CDR2 (germline): SEHNR, FQNEAQ (reference sequence). This CDR3 has 13 amino acids.

This chain links TRBV20-1 with TRBJ1-5; D not certain. This CDR3 has 15 residues. Germline CDR1 and CDR2: DFQATT and SNEGSKA (reference sequence). Trimming removed 0 bases from V and 0 bases from J, with 9 bases in between. The CDR3 region has the DNA TGCAGTGCTAGAGATTGGGGTGGTAGCAATCAGCCCCAGCATTTT. Protein sequence: CSARDWGGSNQPQHF.

Ten or more counts support this clonotype. The chain joins TRBV20-1 to TRBJ2-7; 7 bases fit TRBD1. Germline V gene data show CDR1 as DFQATT and CDR2 as SNEGSKA (reference sequence). With V trimmed by 6 bases and J by 2 bases, 7 bases remained unmatched. The CDR3 length is 13 residues. DNA of the CDR3: TGCAGTGCAAAGAGGGGACAGCCCTACGAGCAGTACGTC. It yields the protein CSAKRGQPYEQYV.

This chain connects TRBV28 to TRBJ2-7, with 9 bases that match TRBD2. The CDR3 runs to 13 residues. With V trimmed by 7 bases and J by 5 bases, 6 bases remained unmatched. Germline CDR1 reads MDHEN; CDR2 reads SYDVKM. In DNA, the CDR3 is TGTGCCAGCACCAGCGGGAGGAGGGACGAGCAGTACGTC. Translation: CASTSGRRDEQYV.

This clonotype showed up just a few times. The chain uses TRBV7-2 and TRBJ2-7; D is unclear. The V end was cut by 3 bases, the J end by 6 bases, with 24 bases between. Germline V gives CDR1 SGHTA, CDR2 FQGNSA. The CDR3 covers 17 residues. The CDR3 DNA is TGTGCCAGCAGCTTCCTCTCACCGGGTCCAATAGTGGTCGAGCAGTACTTC. Protein product: CASSFLSPGPIVVEQYF.

The V call is TRBV4-3, the J call TRBJ2-7, with unresolved D. The germline CDR1 and CDR2 sequences are LGHNA and YSLEER. V gave up 0 bases and J gave up 5 bases, with 14 bases separating them. The CDR3 runs 15 residues. The CDR3 loop reads CASSQDADGVDEQYF. The CDR3 region has the DNA TGCGCCAGCAGCCAAGACGCCGACGGAGTGGACGAGCAGTACTTC.

The table lists this clonotype with a few counts. V gene TRBV20-1 combines with J gene TRBJ2-1, with 11 nucleotides matching TRBD1. CDR3 length equals 16 residues. In germline, CDR1 is DFQATT, CDR2 SNEGSKA (reference sequence). The ends lost 0 bases at V and 5 bases at J; junction bases unmatched: 6. The DNA of the CDR3 is TGCAGTGCTAGAGACCCCGGACAGGGGGCTAACAATGAGCAGTTCTTC. This gives the protein CSARDPGQGANNEQFF.

CDR3 in amino acids: CASSYPGSGTNTQYF. CDR3 nucleotides: TGTGCCAGCAGTTACCCTGGGTCAGGAACAAATACGCAGTATTTT. This chain links TRBV6-5 with TRBJ2-3; D remains ambiguous. Germline CDR1 is MNHEY and CDR2 is SVGAGI. The CDR3 sequence is 15 residues long. V was clipped by 2 bases and J by 7 bases, with 16 bases between them.

This clonotype was counted at least ten times. The chain joins TRBV25-1 to TRBJ1-4, with D perhaps matching TRBD1 (6 bases). From germline, CDR1 is MGHDK and CDR2 SYGVNS. Trimming left V 0 bases short and J 8 bases short, with 10 bases between. This CDR3 has 14 residues. The CDR3 nucleotides are TGTGCCAGCAGTGAATACAGGGGTGAAGAAAAACTGTTTTTT. This translates into CASSEYRGEEKLFF.

This clonotype has only one observation. This may arise from a read error, as a much more abundant clone is one base away. This rearrangement joins TRBV20-1 to TRBJ2-3; possible D gene TRBD1, 6 bases. This CDR3 has 19 amino acids. Germline CDR1 DFQATT, CDR2 SNEGSKA (reference sequence). The CDR3 region has the DNA TGCAGGGCTAGAGATCAGACCACAGGGAAAGGTTACTCCACAGATACGCAGTATTTT. Encoded protein: CRARDQTTGKGYSTDTQYF.

This clonotype came up a few times. This chain links TRBV18 with TRBJ2-3; a possible D gene is TRBD2 (6 bases). CDR3 length: 16 amino acids. CDR1 and CDR2 (germline): KGHSH, LQKENI. V lost 3 bases and J 2 bases, leaving 15 bases between the germline ends. The DNA for the CDR3 is TGTGCCAGCTCACCCTCCTCCTGGGGGGACACAGATACGCAGTATTTT. Protein product: CASSPSSWGDTDTQYF.

This rearrangement joins TRBV6-5 to TRBJ2-1; D might be TRBD2 (5 bases). The CDR3 extends over 14 amino acids. The germline V gene encodes CDR1 MNHEY and CDR2 SVGAGI. Trimming cost V 2 bases and J 4 bases, with 9 bases left between them. CDR3 loop: CASSYRADYNEQFF. CDR3 DNA sequence: TGTGCCAGCAGTTACAGAGCGGATTACAATGAGCAGTTCTTC.

The sample holds many counts of this clonotype. V and J are TRBV3-1 and TRBJ2-1; D is perhaps TRBD2 (7 bases). The CDR3 sequence is 19 residues long. The germline V gene encodes CDR1 LGHDT and CDR2 YNNKEL (reference sequence). V lost 4 bases to trimming and J lost 0 bases, with 22 bases between them. This chain's CDR3 is CASSPRRRGGPSSYNEQFF. CDR3 bases: TGTGCCAGCAGCCCGCGTCGGAGGGGGGGCCCGAGCTCCTACAATGAGCAGTTCTTC.

This clonotype was recorded many times. The chain uses TRBV29-1 and TRBJ2-1; 11 nucleotides match TRBD1. Per the germline V gene, CDR1 is SQVTM and CDR2 is ANQGSEA. The CDR3 sequence is 14 residues long. The ends lost 4 bases at V and 7 bases at J; junction bases unmatched: 6. CDR3 amino acids: CSVAEGQGVNEQFF. The CDR3 nucleotides are TGCAGCGTTGCTGAGGGACAGGGGGTAAATGAGCAGTTCTTC.

The chain carries TRBV6-5 and TRBJ2-3; D unclear. Trimming removed 6 bases from V and 5 bases from J, with 6 bases in between. The CDR3 covers 11 residues. The V gene's germline CDR1 is MNHEY and CDR2 SVGAGI. The DNA for the CDR3 is TGTGCCAGCAGGATTTTAGATACGCAGTATTTT. It translates to CASRILDTQYF.